The 3 T cell receptor beta chains given below trace back to one sample, sequenced in a study of CD8+ T cells in alopecia areata. Noted treatment: oral pan-JAK inhibitor, 5-10 mg twice daily. Reverse transcription of extracted RNA yielded cDNA, which provided the sequencing template. Data came from immunoSEQ multiplex PCR; TCRdb stores just in-frame clones and leaves some out. This sample has about 42,000 clones, with 50% to 70% found just once. Here the sequenced sample was CD8+ T cells sorted from blood, taken at week 4, from a patient treated with tofacitinib. The source is a human donor with alopecia areata.

This rearrangement joins TRBV7-9 to TRBJ1-2; D perhaps matches TRBD1 (6 bases). Trimming pared 5 bases from V and 7 bases from J, leaving 14 bases between. Germline CDR1 SEHNR, CDR2 FQNEAQ (reference sequence). CDR3 length: 13 residues. CDR3: CASSISGAVGYTF. As DNA, the CDR3 is TGTGCCAGCAGCATTTCGGGGGCTGTTGGCTACACCTTC.

This clone showed up just once. This chain connects TRBV6-6 to TRBJ1-2; D uncertain. V was cut by 3 bases and J by 5 bases, with 4 bases left in between. This CDR3 spans 11 amino acids. Germline CDR1 reads MNHNY; CDR2 reads SVGAGI (reference sequence). This CDR3 reads CASSYGYGYTF. Here the CDR3 DNA reads TGTGCCAGCAGTTATGGTTATGGCTACACCTTC.

The rearrangement links TRBV29-1 to TRBJ2-1, with 7 bases fitting TRBD1. The CDR3 spans 14 residues. The germline V gene has CDR1 SQVTM and CDR2 ANQGSEA. Trimming at V came to 7 bases and at J to 6 bases, leaving 12 bases not matched to a gene. The CDR3 spells CSAYTGERANEQFF. The CDR3 region has the DNA TGCAGCGCCTATACAGGGGAGAGGGCCAATGAGCAGTTCTTC.